These T cell receptor beta chains were read from a single sample in a study of blood T cells in healthy people across ages. A single record per CDR3 protein comes from TCRdb applying MiXCR to the 5' RACE reads. This table has approximately 2,000,000 distinct CDR3 sequences, about two fifths appearing once. The specimen sequenced was blood. These receptors all stem from a human donor in good health. Both conserved end residues are trimmed from each CDR3. The D gene is left open where the match is weak. The size entry is marked missing in some rows and otherwise reads once, few, many or a size class.

cdr3_length d_call clone_size v_call cdr3_aa
10 . . TRBV24-1 ATSAETHGYT
10 . few TRBV5-1 ASSLNGAEQY
11 . . TRBV9 ASSVYQNTEAF
15 TRBD1 . TRBV14 ASSPLRTGVGANEQF
13 . . TRBV27 ASSAGPSYNSPLH
14 . . TRBV20-1 SARLNPGREAGELF
12 . . TRBV20-1 SAPSGHSYNEQF
14 . few TRBV16 ASSQSHTPSRYGYT
13 . . TRBV12-3/TRBV12-4 ASSLRRGHTDTQY
13 . . TRBV12-3/TRBV12-4 ASSSYRGGAYEEY
9 . . TRBV29-1 SVERVGGYT
9 . . TRBV20-1 SATTHNEQF
12 . . TRBV11-2 ASSYTGSNSGYT
13 TRBD1 . TRBV12-3/TRBV12-4 ANSLKTGGNEKLF
13 TRBD1 . TRBV20-1 SAGPQTRGGETQY
12 TRBD1 . TRBV20-1 SAPPGQGPYGYT
12 . . TRBV10-3 AISESAPLGEQF
17 TRBD1 few TRBV9 ASSNRVGDRASGANVLT
11 . . TRBV7-2 ASSFLEGSEAF
12 . . TRBV6-5 ASIGGTPGETQY
13 TRBD1 few TRBV5-1 ASSLRDRVDNEQF
14 TRBD1 . TRBV11-1 ASSPVIGGAIDEQF
13 TRBD2 . TRBV28 ASSLLAGTVHEQF
13 . . TRBV12-3/TRBV12-4 ARATGLLMKETQY
15 . few TRBV4-1 ASRDPGRAFLNTEAF
11 . few TRBV4-1 AGSQVGTYEQY
12 TRBD1 . TRBV7-2 ASSPTGGRNIQY
13 TRBD1 . TRBV4-2 ASSLGTGRETEAF
12 TRBD1 . TRBV12-3/TRBV12-4 ASTLGQGLEKLF